This TCR beta chain was sequenced during a study of monozygotic twins with inflammatory bowel disease. Two nested PCRs, run for approximately 16 and 9 cycles, were applied to TCRalpha and TCRbeta cDNA. TCRdb re-called the 5' RACE reads; one entry per CDR3 protein, DNA not given. Its table records 300,000 to 400,000 distinct CDR3 sequences. The germline V gene has CDR1 DFQATT and CDR2 SNEGSKA (reference sequence). The CDR3 length is 12 residues. Study results and limitations: Among IBD patients, TCRbeta diversity (inverse Simpson) was lower than in healthy co-twins.

About this clonotype: The target antigen is unknown.

Someone took a 2.5 ml blood sample from each of the donors. The sequenced sample consisted of blood. The sequence derives from a human donor with ulcerative colitis or Crohn's disease, or a healthy co-twin of an affected twin (not recorded which). J is TRBJ1-5 and V is TRBV20-1; lacking DNA, the TRBD1 call made by TCRdb goes unchecked. Here the CDR3 reads CSAYKGNQPQHF.